The 12 T cell receptor beta chains below come from one sample, sequenced in a study of cytomegalovirus exposure and HLA in healthy donors. PCR employed 60 Vbeta and 13 Jbeta primers. Profiled with immunoSEQ multiplex PCR; TCRdb holds only in-frame clones, not every one. The sample has roughly 99,000 clones; around 76% are singletons. The sequenced material came from PBMCs. The receptors derive from a man aged 18 to 29 in good health and CMV-seronegative.

The chain has TRBV5-1 and TRBJ2-3; 7 bases align to TRBD1. With 0 bases clipped from V and 6 bases from J, the junction kept 4 bases outside the gene matches. Germline V gene sequence: CDR1 SGHRS, CDR2 YFSETQ. The CDR3 totals 14 residues. In nucleotides, the CDR3 is TGCGCCAGCAGCTTGGGACAGGGATCGGATACGCAGTATTTT. Translated: CASSLGQGSDTQYF.

The CDR3 region has the DNA TGTGCCAGCAGCCCAGACCCTGGGGGCACGCAGTATTTT. This codes for CASSPDPGGTQYF. The chain employs TRBV4-2 and TRBJ2-3, with D possibly being TRBD1 (6 bases). The CDR3 loop spans 13 amino acids. The V end lost 4 bases, the J end lost 9 bases, and 14 bases lay between the germline ends. Germline CDR1 is LGHNA and CDR2 is YNFKEQ.

This chain uses TRBV6-5 with TRBJ1-1, with D possibly matching TRBD1 (5 bases). The CDR3 is 15 residues long. Between the trimmed V and J ends, which lost 0 bases and 7 bases, there was a span of 15 bases. Germline V gives CDR1 MNHEY, CDR2 SVGAGI. In DNA form, the CDR3 reads TGTGCCAGCAGTTACTCTACAGGTTATGTGGGTGAAGCTTTCTTT. Residues: CASSYSTGYVGEAFF.

The sample holds one count of this clone. V is TRBV4-3 and J is TRBJ2-4; no clear D gene. V lost 1 base and J 0 bases, leaving 10 bases between the germline ends. This CDR3 has 16 residues. The germline gives CDR1 LGHNA, CDR2 YSLEER. CDR3 DNA sequence: TGCGCCAGCAGCCAAGGCCTTACATTAGCCAAAAACATTCAGTACTTC. Its protein is CASSQGLTLAKNIQYF.

This sequence joins TRBV7-2 and TRBJ2-7; 8 bases agree with TRBD1. V shed 5 bases, J shed 1 base, and the junction held 4 bases outside the gene matches. CDR1 and CDR2 from the germline V gene are SGHTA and FQGNSA. The CDR3 length is 14 residues. In nucleotides, the CDR3 is TGTGCCAGCAGCCTCGACAGGGGATCCTACGAGCAGTACTTC. It codes for CASSLDRGSYEQYF. The full variable domain, rest sourced from reference TRBV7-2 and TRBJ2-7, is GAGVSQSPSNKVTEKGKDVELRCDPISGHTALYWYRQSLGQGLEFLIYFQGNSAPDKSGLPSDRFSAERTGGSVSTLTIQRTQQEDSAVYLCASSLDRGSYEQYFGPGTRLTVT.

The chain is built from TRBV15 and TRBJ2-1; D perhaps matches TRBD1 (6 bases). Trimming removed 0 bases at V and 7 bases at J, with 13 bases between. Per germline, CDR1 LNHNV and CDR2 YYDKDF (reference sequence). The CDR3 has 15 amino acids. As DNA, the CDR3 is TGTGCCACCAGCAGAGATCAGGGGTTGGGAAATGAGCAGTTCTTC. Amino acids: CATSRDQGLGNEQFF.

This clone was counted between two and nine times. This chain connects TRBV7-2 to TRBJ1-5, with TRBD1 as a possible D gene (5 bases). There are 14 residues in the CDR3. Per the germline V gene, CDR1 is SGHTA and CDR2 is FQGNSA. V lost 3 bases and J lost 6, with 12 bases in between. Here the CDR3 DNA reads TGTGCCAGCAGCTTCCCTGGGGGGGTTCAGCCCCAGCATTTT. Protein: CASSFPGGVQPQHF.

The V and J genes are TRBV21-1 and TRBJ2-3; the table's D call, TRBD1, was not checked against the DNA. TRBV21-1 is a known pseudogene. The CDR3 extends over 18 amino acids. In DNA, the CDR3 is TGTGCCAGCAGCAAAGGAAAGGGGGAAGGCCAACTAGGGGATACGCAGTATTTT. Its translation is CASSKGKGEGQLGDTQYF.

The V gene is TRBV7-8, the J gene TRBJ2-3, with 7 bases aligning to TRBD1. CDR3 length equals 17 residues. CDR1 and CDR2 from the germline V gene are SGHVS and FQNEAQ. V lost 0 bases, J lost 1 base, and 7 bases stayed unmatched. Here the CDR3 reads CASSLATGVGGTDTQYF. The CDR3 region has the DNA TGTGCCAGCAGCTTAGCCACAGGGGTGGGTGGCACAGATACGCAGTATTTT. The full variable domain, its missing parts supplied by reference TRBV7-8 and TRBJ2-3, is GAGVSQSPRYKVAKRGQDVALRCDPISGHVSLFWYQQALGQGPEFLTYFQNEAQLDKSGLPSDRFFAERPEGSVSTLKIQRTQQEDSAVYLCASSLATGVGGTDTQYFGPGTRLTVL.

The chain carries TRBV28 and TRBJ2-5, with D tentatively TRBD2 (5 bases). The ends were cut back, 8 bases at V and 3 bases at J, with 10 bases in the middle. Germline CDR1 MDHEN, CDR2 SYDVKM. The CDR3 runs 12 residues. The DNA of the CDR3 is TGTGCCAGCGGCGAGGGAAAAGAGACCCAGTACTTC. As protein: CASGEGKETQYF.

This clone has just a few counts. The chain uses TRBV7-8 and TRBJ2-5; 11 nucleotides match TRBD1. The trim removed 3 bases at V and 4 bases at J, leaving 7 bases unmatched. The CDR3 length is 16 residues. In germline, CDR1 is SGHVS, CDR2 FQNEAQ. The CDR3 coding sequence is TGTGCCAGCAGCTTCCAGACCGGGACAGGGGGAGAGACCCAGTACTTC. It codes for CASSFQTGTGGETQYF. The whole variable domain, filled in from reference TRBV7-8 and TRBJ2-5, reads GAGVSQSPRYKVAKRGQDVALRCDPISGHVSLFWYQQALGQGPEFLTYFQNEAQLDKSGLPSDRFFAERPEGSVSTLKIQRTQQEDSAVYLCASSFQTGTGGETQYFGPGTRLLVL.

The chain combines TRBV7-3 with TRBJ2-3, with TRBD1 identical over 7 bases. Germline CDR1 reads SGHTA; CDR2 reads FQGTGA. The CDR3 is 15 amino acids. The J segment lost 4 bases and the V segment lost 4 bases, leaving 8 bases of the junction unmatched. The CDR3 DNA reads as TGTGCCAGCAGCTCTACAGGGGTGGGAGCAGATACGCAGTATTTT. This codes for CASSSTGVGADTQYF.